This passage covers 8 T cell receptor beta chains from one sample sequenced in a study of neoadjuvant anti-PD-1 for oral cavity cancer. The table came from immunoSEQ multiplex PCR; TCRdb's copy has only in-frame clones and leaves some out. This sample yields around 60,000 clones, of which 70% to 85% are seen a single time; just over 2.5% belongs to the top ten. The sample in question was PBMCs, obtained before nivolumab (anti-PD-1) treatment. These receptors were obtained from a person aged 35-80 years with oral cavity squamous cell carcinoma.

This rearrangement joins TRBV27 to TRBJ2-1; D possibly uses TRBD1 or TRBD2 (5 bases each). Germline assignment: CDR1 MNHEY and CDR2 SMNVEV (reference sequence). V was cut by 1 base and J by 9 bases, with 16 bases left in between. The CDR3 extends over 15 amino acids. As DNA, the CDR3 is TGTGCCAGCAGTTTATACTTGGGACCCTTCGGTGAGCAGTTCTTC. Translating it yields CASSLYLGPFGEQFF.

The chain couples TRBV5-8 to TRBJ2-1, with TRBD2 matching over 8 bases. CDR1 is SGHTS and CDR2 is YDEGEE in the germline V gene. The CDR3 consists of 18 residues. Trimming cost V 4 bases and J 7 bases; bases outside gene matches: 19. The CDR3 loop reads CASSRLRSGGRIENEQFF. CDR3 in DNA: TGTGCCAGCAGCCGCTTAAGGTCGGGGGGGCGGATTGAGAATGAGCAGTTCTTC.

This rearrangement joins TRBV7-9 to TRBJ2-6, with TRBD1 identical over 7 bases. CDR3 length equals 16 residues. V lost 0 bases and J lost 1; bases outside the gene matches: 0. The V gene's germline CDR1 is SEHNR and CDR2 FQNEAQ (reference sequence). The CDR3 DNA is TGTGCCAGCAGCTTAGCACAGGGGTCTGGGGCCAACGTCCTGACTTTC. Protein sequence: CASSLAQGSGANVLTF.

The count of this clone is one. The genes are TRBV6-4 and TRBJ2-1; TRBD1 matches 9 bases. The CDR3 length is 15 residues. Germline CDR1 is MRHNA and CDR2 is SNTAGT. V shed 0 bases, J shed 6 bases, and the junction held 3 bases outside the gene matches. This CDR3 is CASSDSDRGGNEQFF. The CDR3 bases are TGTGCCAGCAGTGACTCGGACAGGGGAGGCAATGAGCAGTTCTTC.

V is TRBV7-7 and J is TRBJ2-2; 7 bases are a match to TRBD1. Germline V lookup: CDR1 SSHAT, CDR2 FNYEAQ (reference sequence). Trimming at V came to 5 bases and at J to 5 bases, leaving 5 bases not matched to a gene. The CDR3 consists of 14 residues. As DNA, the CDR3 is TGTGCCAGCAGCCCCGACAGGGTAACCGGGGAGCTGTTTTTT. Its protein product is CASSPDRVTGELFF.

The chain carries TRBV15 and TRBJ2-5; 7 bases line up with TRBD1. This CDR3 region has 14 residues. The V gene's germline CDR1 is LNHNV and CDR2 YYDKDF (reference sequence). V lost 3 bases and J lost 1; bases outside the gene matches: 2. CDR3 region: CATSRGQLQETQYF. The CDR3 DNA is TGTGCCACCAGCAGGGGACAGCTCCAAGAGACCCAGTACTTC.

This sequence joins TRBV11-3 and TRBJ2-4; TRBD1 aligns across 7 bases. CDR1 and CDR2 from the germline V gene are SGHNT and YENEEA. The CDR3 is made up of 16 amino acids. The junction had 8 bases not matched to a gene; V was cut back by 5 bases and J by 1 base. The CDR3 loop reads CASSPGGRKAKNIQYF. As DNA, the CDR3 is TGTGCCAGCAGCCCAGGGGGTCGGAAGGCCAAAAACATTCAGTACTTC.

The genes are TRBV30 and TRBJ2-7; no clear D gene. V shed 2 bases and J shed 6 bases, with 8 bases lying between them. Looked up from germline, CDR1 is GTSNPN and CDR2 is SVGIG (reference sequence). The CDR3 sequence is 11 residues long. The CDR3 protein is CAWSFSVEQYF. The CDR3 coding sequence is TGTGCCTGGAGTTTTTCAGTCGAGCAGTACTTC.